Sequencing of this T cell receptor beta chain was carried out in a study of memory CD4+ T cells and cytomegalovirus serostatus. Overall study context: Of the healthy Belgian adults, several were CMV seropositive and 24 seronegative.

The sort gate was single viable CD3+CD4+CD8-CD45RO+ cells for memory CD4+ T cells. CMV serostatus came from serum IgG against pp150, pp28, p38, p52. Positive selection with CD4 microbeads enriched total CD4+ T cells. This clone has just one count. Its specificity is unknown. Study-wide results and limits: Each of approximately 73 CMV-associated TCRbeta sequences occurred in one to five individuals.

V lost 0 bases, J lost 2 bases, and 8 bases lay in between. Looked up from germline, CDR1 is SGHDT and CDR2 is YYEEEE. This CDR3 region has 15 residues. Profiled with immunoSEQ multiplex PCR; TCRdb holds only in-frame clones, not every one. The sample lists almost 45,000 clones, roughly three quarters seen once, with roughly 1.1% in the top ten. Material: memory CD4+ T cells from blood. The chain employs TRBV5-6 and TRBJ2-2, with unresolved D. The origin of this receptor is an adult in good health and CMV-seronegative. The CDR3 DNA is TGTGCCAGCAGCTTGGACGACATTAACACCGGGGAGCTGTTTTTT. It is translated as CASSLDDINTGELFF.